Following are 2 T cell receptor beta chains from one sample sequenced in a study of beta chain features in type 1 diabetes. Expressed TCRB transcripts were sequenced, since all the RNA that had been isolated was reverse transcribed. Using immunoSEQ multiplex PCR, the repertoire was profiled, and TCRdb retains in-frame clones only, with some absent. The table has almost 350,000 clones, roughly a fifth seen once. Sequencing used naive CD4+ T cells from blood. Every receptor here comes from a woman between 18 and 30 years old in good health.

The chain carries TRBV11-3 and TRBJ2-4; TRBD2 aligns across 8 bases. CDR1 and CDR2 from the germline V gene are SGHNT and YENEEA. The CDR3 totals 14 residues. V shed 8 bases, J shed 0 bases, and the junction held 3 bases outside the gene matches. The CDR3 reads CASREGPAKNIQYF. The DNA for the CDR3 is TGTGCCAGCCGGGAGGGCCCAGCCAAAAACATTCAGTACTTC. Based on the CDR3 plus reference TRBV11-3 and TRBJ2-4, the full variable domain is EAGVVQSPRYKIIEKKQPVAFWCNPISGHNTLYWYLQNLGQGPELLIRYENEEAVDDSQLPKDRFSAERLKGVDSTLKIQPAELGDSAVYLCASREGPAKNIQYFGAGTRLSVL.

A few counts support this clone. V gene TRBV5-4 combines with J gene TRBJ2-2; tentatively, D is TRBD1 (6 bases). With 1 base removed from V and 7 bases from J, the gap between germline ends came to 11 bases. This CDR3 is 14 amino acids long. Germline CDR1 reads SGHNT; CDR2 reads YYREEE (reference sequence). CDR3: CASSLQGWGGELFF. The CDR3 DNA sequence: TGTGCCAGCAGCTTGCAGGGGTGGGGCGGGGAGCTGTTTTTT.